Listed here are 15 T cell receptor beta chains from one sample, sequenced in a study of PD-L1 blockade in urothelial cancer. Time point specified: pretreatment peripheral blood. Here immunoSEQ multiplex PCR was the method, and the copy in TCRdb shows in-frame clones only, minus some. This sample has roughly 47,000 clones, with less than 85% found just once. This specimen consisted of PBMCs, obtained around atezolizumab (anti-PD-L1) treatment. Source of these receptors: a man aged 70-80 years with urothelial cancer.

V usage is TRBV25-1 and J usage is TRBJ1-1; no definite D call. The V end lost 4 bases, the J end lost 3 bases, and 9 bases lay between the germline ends. The length of the CDR3 is 13 residues. Germline V gene sequence: CDR1 MGHDK, CDR2 SYGVNS. The CDR3 nucleotides read TGTGCCAGCAGTGTACGGGAGGACACTGAAGCTTTCTTT. This codes for CASSVREDTEAFF.

This clone has a handful of counts. The DNA for the CDR3 is TGTGCCAGCAGCTTAGTCGCAGATAGGACTCTTAATGAAAAACTGTTTTTT. This codes for CASSLVADRTLNEKLFF. The chain links TRBV7-2 to TRBJ1-4; D gene unclear. This CDR3 has 17 residues. The V end was cut by 1 base, the J end by 4 bases, with 16 bases between. From germline, CDR1 is SGHTA and CDR2 FQGNSA.

The chain combines TRBV5-6 with TRBJ2-7, with TRBD2 matching over 7 bases. In germline, CDR1 is SGHDT, CDR2 YYEEEE. V lost 4 bases to trimming and J lost 3 bases; unmatched junction nucleotides: 10. The CDR3 spans 15 residues. CDR3 bases: TGTGCCAGCAGCCCACAGCCGGGGGGATTCTACGAGCAGTACTTC. Translating it yields CASSPQPGGFYEQYF.

The chain combines TRBV18 with TRBJ2-3, with D maybe TRBD2 (6 bases). CDR3 size: 15 residues. Looked up from germline, CDR1 is KGHSH and CDR2 is LQKENI. Trimming took off 7 bases at V and 2 bases at J, with 16 bases between the two ends. DNA of the CDR3: TGTGCCAGCTACAATCGCGGGGACCCCACAGATACGCAGTATTTT. Translating gives CASYNRGDPTDTQYF.

This chain uses TRBV7-9 with TRBJ2-1; 8 nucleotides agree with TRBD2. This CDR3 contains 15 residues. CDR1 and CDR2 (germline): SEHNR, FQNEAQ (reference sequence). With 7 bases clipped from V and 0 bases from J, the junction kept 5 bases outside the gene matches. CDR3 sequence (DNA): TGTGCCAGCACCAACAGCGGGAGCTCCTACAATGAGCAGTTCTTC. This sequence encodes CASTNSGSSYNEQFF.

The J gene is TRBJ2-7, the V gene TRBV27; TRBD1 agrees at 8 bases. This CDR3 is 15 amino acids long. CDR1 is MNHEY and CDR2 is SMNVEV in the germline V gene (reference sequence). Unmatched junction bases numbered 13, after V lost 6 bases and J lost 6 bases. CDR3 coding DNA: TGTGCCAGCAGGTCGGGTTCGGACAGGGACGGCGAGCAGTACTTC. Residues: CASRSGSDRDGEQYF.

The chain recombines TRBV6-5 with TRBJ2-7; 11 nucleotides align to TRBD1. The V gene's germline CDR1 is MNHEY and CDR2 SVGAGI. V lost 5 bases, J lost 7 bases, and 7 bases stayed unmatched. The CDR3 has 14 residues. CDR3 nucleotide sequence: TGTGCCAGCAGTCGGGACAGGGGGGATGAGGAGCAGTACTTC. Translating gives CASSRDRGDEEQYF.

V is TRBV7-2 and J is TRBJ2-7; D is perhaps TRBD1 (6 bases). The CDR3 has 15 amino acids. Trimming stripped 0 bases from V and 2 bases from J, with 11 bases between. Germline lookup yields CDR1 SGHTA and CDR2 FQGNSA. The CDR3 DNA sequence: TGTGCCAGCAGCTTAGCTCAGGGGCTTACCTACGAGCAGTACTTC. This sequence encodes CASSLAQGLTYEQYF.

V and J are TRBV2 and TRBJ1-5, with D unclear. Per the germline V gene, CDR1 is SNHLY and CDR2 is FYNNEI. V was clipped by 7 bases and J by 9 bases, with 16 bases between them. The CDR3 covers 13 residues. CDR3 sequence (DNA): TGTGCCAGCAAAGTGGAGGGTCGGGGGCCCCAGCATTTT. Protein sequence: CASKVEGRGPQHF.

The chain has TRBV11-1 and TRBJ2-7; 11 nucleotides line up with TRBD2. The CDR3 spans 18 residues. The ends lost 0 bases at V and 2 bases at J; junction bases unmatched: 9. Germline loops: CDR1 SGHAT, CDR2 FQDESV (reference sequence). CDR3 sequence: CASSLAPSGGFATYEQYF. As DNA, the CDR3 is TGTGCCAGCAGCTTAGCCCCTAGCGGGGGGTTTGCTACCTACGAGCAGTACTTC.

As concerns this clone: In the same sample, other DNA sequences code for this CDR3. The rearrangement joins TRBV27 to TRBJ2-3; 8 nucleotides agree with TRBD1. The ends lost 2 bases at V and 4 bases at J; junction bases unmatched: 2. This CDR3 spans 14 amino acids. The V gene's germline CDR1 is MNHEY and CDR2 SMNVEV (reference sequence). CDR3 nucleotides: TGTGCCAGCAGTTTACTGGACAGGGCAGATACGCAGTATTTT. This translates into CASSLLDRADTQYF.

The V call is TRBV19, the J call TRBJ1-5, with 7 positions matching TRBD1. Trimming removed 3 bases from V and 1 base from J; junction bases left unmatched: 9. CDR1 LNHDA and CDR2 SQIVND come from the germline V gene (reference sequence). CDR3 length equals 17 residues. In nucleotides, the CDR3 is TGTGCCAGTAGTATTTTAGGGGACAGAGCAAGCAATCAGCCCCAGCATTTT. This gives the protein CASSILGDRASNQPQHF.

As for this clone: At one end the junction does not follow the germline gene, possibly because of a read error. The chain links TRBV7-7 to TRBJ2-1, with D perhaps matching TRBD1 (6 bases). The CDR3 sequence is 16 residues long. The germline CDR1 and CDR2 sequences are SSHAT and FNYEAQ (reference sequence). The CDR3 nucleotides read TGTGCTAGCAGCTTACCCACTGGACAGACAGTCGATGAGCAGTTCTTC. It yields the protein CASSLPTGQTVDEQFF.

The chain carries TRBV28 and TRBJ2-1; maybe TRBD2 (6 bases). The CDR3 has 14 residues. Between the trimmed V and J ends, which lost 6 bases and 5 bases, there was a span of 14 bases. Looked up from germline, CDR1 is MDHEN and CDR2 is SYDVKM. CDR3 DNA: TGTGCCAGCAGGACCGGAGGGCCGAACAATGAGCAGTTCTTC. Encoded protein: CASRTGGPNNEQFF. Full variable domain (missing parts from reference TRBV28 and TRBJ2-1): DVKVTQSSRYLVKRTGEKVFLECVQDMDHENMFWYRQDPGLGLRLIYFSYDVKMKEKGDIPEGYSVSREKKERFSLILESASTNQTSMYLCASRTGGPNNEQFFGPGTRLTVL.

V gene TRBV20-1 combines with J gene TRBJ2-7; perhaps TRBD1 as D (7 bases). Germline lookup yields CDR1 DFQATT and CDR2 SNEGSKA (reference sequence). V gave up 6 bases and J gave up 9 bases, with 15 bases separating them. The CDR3 sequence is 11 residues long. Here the CDR3 DNA reads TGCAGTGCGCCACGACAGGGAGGGCAGTACTTC. Its translation: CSAPRQGGQYF.